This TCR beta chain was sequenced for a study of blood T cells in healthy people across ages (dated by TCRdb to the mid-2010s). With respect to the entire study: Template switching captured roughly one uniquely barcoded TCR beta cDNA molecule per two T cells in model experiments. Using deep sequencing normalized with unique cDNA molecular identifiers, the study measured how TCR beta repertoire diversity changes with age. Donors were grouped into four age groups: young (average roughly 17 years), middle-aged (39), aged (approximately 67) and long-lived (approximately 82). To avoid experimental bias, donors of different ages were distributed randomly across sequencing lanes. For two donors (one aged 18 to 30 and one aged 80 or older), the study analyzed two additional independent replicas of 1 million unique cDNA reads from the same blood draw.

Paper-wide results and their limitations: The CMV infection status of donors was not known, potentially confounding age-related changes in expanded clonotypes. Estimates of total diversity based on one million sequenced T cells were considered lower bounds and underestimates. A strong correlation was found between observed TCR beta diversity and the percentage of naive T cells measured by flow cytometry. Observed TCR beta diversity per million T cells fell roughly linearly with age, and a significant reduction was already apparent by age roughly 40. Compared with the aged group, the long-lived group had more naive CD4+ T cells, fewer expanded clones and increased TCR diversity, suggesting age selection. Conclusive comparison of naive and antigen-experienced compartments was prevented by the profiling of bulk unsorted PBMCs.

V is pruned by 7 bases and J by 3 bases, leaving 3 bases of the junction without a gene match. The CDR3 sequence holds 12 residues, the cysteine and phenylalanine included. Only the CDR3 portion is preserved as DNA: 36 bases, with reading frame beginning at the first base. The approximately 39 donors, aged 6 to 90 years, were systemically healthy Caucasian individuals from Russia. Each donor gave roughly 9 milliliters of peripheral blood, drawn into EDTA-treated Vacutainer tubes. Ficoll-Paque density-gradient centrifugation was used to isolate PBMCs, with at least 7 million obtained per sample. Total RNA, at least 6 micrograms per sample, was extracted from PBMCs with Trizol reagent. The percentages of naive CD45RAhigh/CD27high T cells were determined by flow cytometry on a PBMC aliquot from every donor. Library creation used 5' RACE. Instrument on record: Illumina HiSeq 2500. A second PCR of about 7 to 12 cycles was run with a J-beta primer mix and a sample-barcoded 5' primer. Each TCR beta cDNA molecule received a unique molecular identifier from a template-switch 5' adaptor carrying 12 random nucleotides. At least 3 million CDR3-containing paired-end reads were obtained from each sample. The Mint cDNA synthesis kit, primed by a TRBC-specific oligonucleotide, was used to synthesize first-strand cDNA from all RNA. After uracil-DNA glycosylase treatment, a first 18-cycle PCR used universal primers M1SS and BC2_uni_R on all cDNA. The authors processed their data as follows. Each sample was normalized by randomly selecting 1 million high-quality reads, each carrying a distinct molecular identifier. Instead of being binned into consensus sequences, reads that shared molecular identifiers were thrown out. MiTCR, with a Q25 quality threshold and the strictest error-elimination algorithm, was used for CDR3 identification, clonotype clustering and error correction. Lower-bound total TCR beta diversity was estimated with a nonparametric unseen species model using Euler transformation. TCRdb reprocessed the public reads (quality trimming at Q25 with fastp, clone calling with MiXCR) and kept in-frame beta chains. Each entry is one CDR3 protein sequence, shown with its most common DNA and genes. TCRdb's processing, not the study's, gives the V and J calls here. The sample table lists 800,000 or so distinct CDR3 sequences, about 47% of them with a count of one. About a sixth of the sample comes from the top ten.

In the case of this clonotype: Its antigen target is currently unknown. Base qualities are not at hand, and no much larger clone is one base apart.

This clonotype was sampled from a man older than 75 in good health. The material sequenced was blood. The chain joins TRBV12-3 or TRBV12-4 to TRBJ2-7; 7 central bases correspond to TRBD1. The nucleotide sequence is TGTGCCAGCACCGACAGGGTCTACGAGCAGTACTTC. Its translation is CASTDRVYEQYF.